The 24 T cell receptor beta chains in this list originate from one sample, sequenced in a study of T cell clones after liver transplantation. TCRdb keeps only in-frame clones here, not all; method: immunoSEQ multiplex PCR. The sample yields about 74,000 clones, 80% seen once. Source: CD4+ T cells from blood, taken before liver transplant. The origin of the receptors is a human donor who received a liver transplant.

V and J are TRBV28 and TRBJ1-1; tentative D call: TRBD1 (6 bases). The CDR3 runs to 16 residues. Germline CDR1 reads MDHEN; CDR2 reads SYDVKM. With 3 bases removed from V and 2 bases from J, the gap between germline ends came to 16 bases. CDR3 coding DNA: TGTGCCAGCAGTTTGAGAGACAGGTGGCTTAACACTGAAGCTTTCTTT. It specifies CASSLRDRWLNTEAFF.

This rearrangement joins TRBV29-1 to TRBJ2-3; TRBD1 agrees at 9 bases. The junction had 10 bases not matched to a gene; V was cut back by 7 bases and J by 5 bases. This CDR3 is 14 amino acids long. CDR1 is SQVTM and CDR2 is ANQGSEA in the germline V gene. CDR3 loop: CSGHRDRDGDTQYF. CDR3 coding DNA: TGCAGCGGTCACCGGGACAGGGACGGAGATACGCAGTATTTT.

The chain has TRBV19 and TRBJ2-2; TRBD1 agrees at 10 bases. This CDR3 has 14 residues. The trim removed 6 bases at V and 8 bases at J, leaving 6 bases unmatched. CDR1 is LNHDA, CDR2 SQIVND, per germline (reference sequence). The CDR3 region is CASRRQGATGELFF. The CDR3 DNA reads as TGTGCCAGTAGGCGACAGGGGGCAACTGGGGAGCTGTTTTTT.

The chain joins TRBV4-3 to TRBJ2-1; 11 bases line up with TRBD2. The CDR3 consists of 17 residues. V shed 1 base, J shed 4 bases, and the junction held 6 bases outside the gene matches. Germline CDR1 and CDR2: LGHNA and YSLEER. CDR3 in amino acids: CASSQAAGTSGYNEQFF. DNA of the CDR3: TGCGCCAGCAGCCAAGCCGCCGGGACTAGCGGATACAATGAGCAGTTCTTC.

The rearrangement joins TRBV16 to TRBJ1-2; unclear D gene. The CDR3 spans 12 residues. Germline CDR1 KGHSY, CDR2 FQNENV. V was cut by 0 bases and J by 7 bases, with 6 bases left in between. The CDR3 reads CASSQSGAGYTF. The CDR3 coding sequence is TGTGCCAGCAGCCAATCCGGAGCTGGCTACACCTTC. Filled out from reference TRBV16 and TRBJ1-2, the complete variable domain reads GEEVAQTPKHLVRGEGQKAKLYCAPIKGHSYVFWYQQVLKNEFKFLISFQNENVFDETGMPKERFSAKCLPNSPCSLEIQATKLEDSAVYFCASSQSGAGYTFGSGTRLTVV.

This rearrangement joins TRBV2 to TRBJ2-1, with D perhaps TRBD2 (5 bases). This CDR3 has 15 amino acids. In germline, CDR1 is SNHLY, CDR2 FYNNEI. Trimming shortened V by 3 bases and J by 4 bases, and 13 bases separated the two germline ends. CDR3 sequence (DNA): TGTGCCAGCAGTGACGAGGGAGCCCTTTACAATGAGCAGTTCTTC. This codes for CASSDEGALYNEQFF.

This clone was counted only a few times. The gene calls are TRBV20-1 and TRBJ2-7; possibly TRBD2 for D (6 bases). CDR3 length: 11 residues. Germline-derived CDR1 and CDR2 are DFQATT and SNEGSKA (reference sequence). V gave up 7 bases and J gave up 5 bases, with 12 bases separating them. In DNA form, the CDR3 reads TGCAGTGTGGCGGGGTGGGACGAGCAGTACTTC. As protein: CSVAGWDEQYF.

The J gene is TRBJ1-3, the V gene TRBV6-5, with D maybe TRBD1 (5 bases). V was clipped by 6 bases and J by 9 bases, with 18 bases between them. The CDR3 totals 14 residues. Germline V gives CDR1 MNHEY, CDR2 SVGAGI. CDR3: CASSLEGLWGTIYF. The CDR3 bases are TGTGCCAGCAGCCTGGAGGGGTTGTGGGGCACCATATATTTT.

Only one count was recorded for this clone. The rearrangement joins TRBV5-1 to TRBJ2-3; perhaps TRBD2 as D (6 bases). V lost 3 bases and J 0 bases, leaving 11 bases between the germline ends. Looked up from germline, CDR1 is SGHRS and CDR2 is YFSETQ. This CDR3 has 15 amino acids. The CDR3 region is CASSSASESTDTQYF. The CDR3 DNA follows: TGCGCCAGCAGCTCGGCTAGCGAGAGCACAGATACGCAGTATTTT.

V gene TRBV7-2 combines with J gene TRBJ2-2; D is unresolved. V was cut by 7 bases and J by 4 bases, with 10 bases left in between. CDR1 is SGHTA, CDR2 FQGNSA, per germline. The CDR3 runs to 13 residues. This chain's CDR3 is CASTLHFTGELFF. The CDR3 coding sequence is TGTGCCAGCACCTTGCACTTCACCGGGGAGCTGTTTTTT.

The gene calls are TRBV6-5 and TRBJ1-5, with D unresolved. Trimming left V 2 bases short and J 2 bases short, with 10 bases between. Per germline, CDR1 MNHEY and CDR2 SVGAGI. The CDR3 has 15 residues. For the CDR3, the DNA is TGTGCCAGCAGTTACACGGGGATGGGCAATCAGCCCCAGCATTTT. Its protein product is CASSYTGMGNQPQHF.

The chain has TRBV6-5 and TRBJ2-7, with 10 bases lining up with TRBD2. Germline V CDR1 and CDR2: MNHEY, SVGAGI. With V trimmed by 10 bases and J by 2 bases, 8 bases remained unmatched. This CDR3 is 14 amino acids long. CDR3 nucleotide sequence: TGTGCCACCTCCTGGCTAGCGGGAGCCTACGAGCAGTACTTC. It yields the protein CATSWLAGAYEQYF.

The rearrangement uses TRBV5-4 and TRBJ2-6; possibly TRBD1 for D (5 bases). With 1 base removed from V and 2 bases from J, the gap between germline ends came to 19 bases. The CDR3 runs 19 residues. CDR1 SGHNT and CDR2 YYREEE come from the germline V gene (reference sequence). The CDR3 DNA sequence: TGTGCCAGCAGCTTGAGTTTTAGGTGGCAGGGAACTGGGGCCAACGTCCTGACTTTC. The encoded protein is CASSLSFRWQGTGANVLTF.

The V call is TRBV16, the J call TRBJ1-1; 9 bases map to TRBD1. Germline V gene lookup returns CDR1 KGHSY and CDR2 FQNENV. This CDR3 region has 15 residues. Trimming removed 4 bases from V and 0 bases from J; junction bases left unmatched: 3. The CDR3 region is CASSPGTGMNTEAFF. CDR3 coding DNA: TGTGCCAGCAGCCCTGGGACAGGGATGAACACTGAAGCTTTCTTT.

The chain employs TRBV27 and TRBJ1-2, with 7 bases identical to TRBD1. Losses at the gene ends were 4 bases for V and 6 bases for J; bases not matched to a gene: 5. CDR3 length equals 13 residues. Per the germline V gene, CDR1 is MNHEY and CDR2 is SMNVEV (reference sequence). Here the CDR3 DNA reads TGTGCCAGCAGTTCCCGACAGGGCCATGGCTACACCTTC. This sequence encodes CASSSRQGHGYTF.

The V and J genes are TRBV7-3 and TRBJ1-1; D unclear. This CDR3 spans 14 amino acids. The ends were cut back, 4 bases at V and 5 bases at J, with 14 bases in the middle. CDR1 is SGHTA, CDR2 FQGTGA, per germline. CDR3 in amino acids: CASSSLGPGTEAFF. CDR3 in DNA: TGTGCCAGCAGCTCCCTTGGGCCGGGAACTGAAGCTTTCTTT.

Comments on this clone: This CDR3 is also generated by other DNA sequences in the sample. The DNA for the CDR3 is TGTGCCAGCTCACCCCGACAGGGAACCTACGAGCAGTACTTC. Translating it yields CASSPRQGTYEQYF. The V and J genes are TRBV18 and TRBJ2-7, with 7 bases lining up with TRBD1. J lost 2 bases, V lost 3 bases, and 4 bases had no gene match. The CDR3 spans 14 residues. Germline values: CDR1 KGHSH, CDR2 LQKENI.

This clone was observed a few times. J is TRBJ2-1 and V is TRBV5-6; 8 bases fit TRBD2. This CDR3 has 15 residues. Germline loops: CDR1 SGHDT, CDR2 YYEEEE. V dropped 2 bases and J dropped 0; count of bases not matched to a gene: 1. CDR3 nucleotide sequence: TGTGCCAGCAGCTTAGCGGGAGTCTCCTACAATGAGCAGTTCTTC. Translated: CASSLAGVSYNEQFF.

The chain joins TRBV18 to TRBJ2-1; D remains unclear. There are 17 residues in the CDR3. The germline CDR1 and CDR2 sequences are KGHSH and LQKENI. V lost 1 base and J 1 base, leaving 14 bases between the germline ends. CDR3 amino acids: CASSPLNSGQSYNEQFF. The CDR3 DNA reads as TGTGCCAGCTCACCACTCAATTCGGGTCAGTCCTACAATGAGCAGTTCTTC.

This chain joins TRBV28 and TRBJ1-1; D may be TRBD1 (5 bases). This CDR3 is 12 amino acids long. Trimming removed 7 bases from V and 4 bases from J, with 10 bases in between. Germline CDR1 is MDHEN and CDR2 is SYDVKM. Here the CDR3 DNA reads TGTGCCAGCACTACAGGAGGCACTGAAGCTTTCTTT. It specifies CASTTGGTEAFF.

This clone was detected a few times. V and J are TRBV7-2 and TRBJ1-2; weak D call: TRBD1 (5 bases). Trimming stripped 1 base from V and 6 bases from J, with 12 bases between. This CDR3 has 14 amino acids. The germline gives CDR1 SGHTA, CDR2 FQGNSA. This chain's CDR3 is CASSLVSGGDGYTF. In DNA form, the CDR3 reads TGTGCCAGCAGCTTAGTCTCTGGGGGAGATGGCTACACCTTC.

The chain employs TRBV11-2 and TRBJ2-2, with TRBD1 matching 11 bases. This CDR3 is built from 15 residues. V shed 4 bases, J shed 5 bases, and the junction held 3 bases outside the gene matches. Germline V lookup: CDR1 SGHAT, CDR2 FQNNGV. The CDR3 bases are TGTGCCAGCAGCTCCGGGACAGGGGGGACCGGGGAGCTGTTTTTT. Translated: CASSSGTGGTGELFF.

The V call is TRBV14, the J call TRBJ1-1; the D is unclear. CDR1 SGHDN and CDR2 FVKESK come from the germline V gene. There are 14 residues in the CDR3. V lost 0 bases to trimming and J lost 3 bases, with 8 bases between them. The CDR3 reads CASSQDPWDTEAFF. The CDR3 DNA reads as TGTGCCAGCAGCCAAGATCCCTGGGACACTGAAGCTTTCTTT.

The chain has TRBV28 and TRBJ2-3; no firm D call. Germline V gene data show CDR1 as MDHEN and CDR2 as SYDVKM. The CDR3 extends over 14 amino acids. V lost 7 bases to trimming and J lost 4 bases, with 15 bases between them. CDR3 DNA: TGTGCCAGCAACAGACCTAGGGTCGCAGATACGCAGTATTTT. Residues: CASNRPRVADTQYF.